This TCR beta chain comes out of a study of post-analysis software for immune sequencing data. Looking at the study overall: The patients showed relapsing-remitting, secondary progressive and progressive-relapsing multiple sclerosis courses. Study-wide points: Clustering by F measure revealed strong co-clustering among samples prepared together in one batch. Four to six TRBV segments were more frequent in patients than controls; TRBV5-6, TRBV5-1 and TRBV20-1 belonged to this group. Normalized Chao1 diversity was significantly reduced in patients versus controls.

The ends were cut back, 6 bases at V and 2 bases at J, with 9 bases in the middle. This CDR3 has 13 residues. Germline assignment: CDR1 MNHEY and CDR2 SMNVEV (reference sequence). To note about this clonotype: The antigen is undetermined.

Unique molecular identifiers tagged the TCR beta cDNA libraries. TCRdb reprocessed the PCR reads with MiXCR, giving one entry per CDR3 protein. The sample carries 350,000 to 450,000 distinct CDR3 sequences, roughly 38% recorded once. The sequence was collected from a girl aged 2-15 years with multiple sclerosis. The sample comprised blood. This chain links TRBV27 with TRBJ2-3, with unresolved D. CDR3 coding DNA: TGTGCCAGCAGAGGAGTCCTCACAGATACGCAGTATTTT. The encoded protein is CASRGVLTDTQYF.